This TCR beta chain was recovered during a study of T-cell reconstitution after alpha-beta-depleted transplantation in children (dated by TCRdb to the mid-2010s). With regard to the full study: Using TCR repertoire profiling, the study followed T-cell immune reconstitution in a quantitative way in children after TCRalphabeta/CD19-depleted allogeneic hematopoietic cell transplantation.

The library was generated by PCR. The sequencer was an Illumina HiSeq 2500. TCR libraries were prepared with molecular barcoding, using unique molecular identifiers to normalize TCRbeta repertoire quantification. TCRdb reanalyzed the raw reads on its own, using fastp at Q25 for trimming and MiXCR for clone calling, and kept in-frame beta chains. Rows with a matching CDR3 protein are joined into one entry that keeps the most common DNA and genes. The sample table lists about 610,000 distinct CDR3 sequences, more than 9% of them with a count of one. The leading ten clones occupy 4% to 5% of the sample. The cysteine opens and the phenylalanine closes a CDR3 of 15 amino acids. Kept here is only the CDR3 DNA, which spans 45 bases and is read in frame from base 1. V and J are truncated by 4 bases and 3 bases respectively, leaving an intervening sequence of 16 bases. CDR1 and CDR2 were assigned from the germline V gene as SQVTM and ANQGSEA.

As for this clonotype: The specificity of this receptor is unknown. Base qualities are not provided; no much larger clone lies one nucleotide away.

In this chain, TRBV29-1 is recombined with TRBJ1-5; confidence is insufficient to name the D gene. Sequences were derived from PBMCs from the stem cell graft donor, sampled from the stem cell graft. This sequence was found in a human donor who donated a stem cell graft to a child with acute myeloid leukemia. The encoded CDR3 is CSVAHVSGSNQPQHF. The sequenced DNA is TGCAGCGTTGCCCACGTGAGCGGGTCCAATCAGCCCCAGCATTTT.